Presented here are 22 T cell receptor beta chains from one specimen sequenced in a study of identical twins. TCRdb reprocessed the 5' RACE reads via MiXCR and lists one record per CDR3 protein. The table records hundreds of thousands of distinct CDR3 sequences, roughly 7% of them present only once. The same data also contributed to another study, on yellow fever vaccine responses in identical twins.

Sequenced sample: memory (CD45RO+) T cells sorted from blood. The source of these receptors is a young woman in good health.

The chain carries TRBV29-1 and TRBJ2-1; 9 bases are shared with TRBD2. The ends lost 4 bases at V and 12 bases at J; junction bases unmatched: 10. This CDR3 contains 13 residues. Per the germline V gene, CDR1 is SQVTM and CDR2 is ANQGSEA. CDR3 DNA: TGCAGCGTTGGGACGGGCGGGGGGGCGTGGCAGTTCTTC. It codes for CSVGTGGGAWQFF.

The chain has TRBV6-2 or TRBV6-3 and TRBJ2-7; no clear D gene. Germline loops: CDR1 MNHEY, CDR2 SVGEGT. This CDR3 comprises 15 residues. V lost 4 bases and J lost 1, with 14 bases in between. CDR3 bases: TGTGCCAGCAGTTCCGCCCAGGACGGGTCCTACGAGCAGTACTTC. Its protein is CASSSAQDGSYEQYF.

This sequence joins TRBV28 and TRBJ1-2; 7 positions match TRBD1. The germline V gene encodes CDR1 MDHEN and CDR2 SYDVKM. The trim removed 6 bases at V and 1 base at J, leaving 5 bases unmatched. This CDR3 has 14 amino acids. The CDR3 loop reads CASSPQGVNYGYTF. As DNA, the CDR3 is TGTGCCAGCAGCCCTCAGGGGGTTAACTATGGCTACACCTTC.

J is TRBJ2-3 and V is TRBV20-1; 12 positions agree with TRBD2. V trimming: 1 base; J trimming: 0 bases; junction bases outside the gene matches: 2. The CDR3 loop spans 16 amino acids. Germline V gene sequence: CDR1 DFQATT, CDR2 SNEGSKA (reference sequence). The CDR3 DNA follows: TGCAGTGCTAGAGGGACTAGCGGGATGAGCACAGATACGCAGTATTTT. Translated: CSARGTSGMSTDTQYF.

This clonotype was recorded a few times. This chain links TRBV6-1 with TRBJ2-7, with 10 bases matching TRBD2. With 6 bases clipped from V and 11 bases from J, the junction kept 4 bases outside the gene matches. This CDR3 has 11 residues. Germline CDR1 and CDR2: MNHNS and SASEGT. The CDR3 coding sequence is TGTGCCAGCAGGGCTAGCGGGAGCAAGTACTTC. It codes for CASRASGSKYF.

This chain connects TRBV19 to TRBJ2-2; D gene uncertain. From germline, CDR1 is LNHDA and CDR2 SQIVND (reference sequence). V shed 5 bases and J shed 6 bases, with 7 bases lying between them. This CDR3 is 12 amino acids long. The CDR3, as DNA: TGTGCCAGTAGTGAGACCCCCGGGGAGCTGTTTTTT. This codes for CASSETPGELFF.

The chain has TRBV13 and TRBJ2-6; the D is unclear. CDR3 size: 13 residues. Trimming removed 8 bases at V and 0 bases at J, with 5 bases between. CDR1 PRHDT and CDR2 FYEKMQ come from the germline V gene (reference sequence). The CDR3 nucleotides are TGTGCCAGCCTGCGCTCTGGGGCCAACGTCCTGACTTTC. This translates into CASLRSGANVLTF.

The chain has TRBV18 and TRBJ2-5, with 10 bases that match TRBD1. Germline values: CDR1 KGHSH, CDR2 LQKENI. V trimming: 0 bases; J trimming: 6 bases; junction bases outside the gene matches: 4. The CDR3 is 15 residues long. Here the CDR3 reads CASSPPRDRGKTQYF. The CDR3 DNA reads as TGTGCCAGCTCACCACCGCGGGACAGGGGAAAGACCCAGTACTTC.

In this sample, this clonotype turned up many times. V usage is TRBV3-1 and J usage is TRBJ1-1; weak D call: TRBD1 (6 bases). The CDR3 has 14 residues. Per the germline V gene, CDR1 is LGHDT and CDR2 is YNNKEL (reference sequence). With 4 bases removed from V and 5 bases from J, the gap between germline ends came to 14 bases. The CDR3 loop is CASSRSGVGTEAFF. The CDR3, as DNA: TGTGCCAGCAGCCGATCAGGGGTAGGGACTGAAGCTTTCTTT.

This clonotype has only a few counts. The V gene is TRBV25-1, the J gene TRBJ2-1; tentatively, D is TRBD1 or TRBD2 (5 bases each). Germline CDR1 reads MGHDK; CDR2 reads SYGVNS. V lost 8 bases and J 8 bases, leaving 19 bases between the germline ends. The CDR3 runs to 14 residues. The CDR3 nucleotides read TGTGCCAGCTGCCCGGGACGGGCCAGGCATGAGCAGTTCTTC. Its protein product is CASCPGRARHEQFF.

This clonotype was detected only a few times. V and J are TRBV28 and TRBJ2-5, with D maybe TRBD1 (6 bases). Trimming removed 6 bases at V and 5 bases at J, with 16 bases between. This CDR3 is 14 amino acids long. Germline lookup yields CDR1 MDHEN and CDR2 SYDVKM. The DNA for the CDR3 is TGTGCCAGCAGCCGCCCCCAGGGGTGGGAGACCCAGTACTTC. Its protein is CASSRPQGWETQYF. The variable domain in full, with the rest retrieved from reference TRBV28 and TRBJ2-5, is DVKVTQSSRYLVKRTGEKVFLECVQDMDHENMFWYRQDPGLGLRLIYFSYDVKMKEKGDIPEGYSVSREKKERFSLILESASTNQTSMYLCASSRPQGWETQYFGPGTRLLVL.

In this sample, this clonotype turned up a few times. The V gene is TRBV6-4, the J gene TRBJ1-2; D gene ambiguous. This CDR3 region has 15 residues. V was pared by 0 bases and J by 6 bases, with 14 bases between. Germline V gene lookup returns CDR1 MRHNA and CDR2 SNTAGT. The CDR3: CASSDSPRGRDGYTF. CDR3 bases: TGTGCCAGCAGTGACTCCCCGAGAGGGAGGGATGGCTACACCTTC.

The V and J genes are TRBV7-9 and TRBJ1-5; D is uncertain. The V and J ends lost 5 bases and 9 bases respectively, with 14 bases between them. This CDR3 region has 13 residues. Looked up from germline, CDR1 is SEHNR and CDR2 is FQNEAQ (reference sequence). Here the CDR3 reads CASSLRDGRPQHF. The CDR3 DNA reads TGTGCCAGCAGCCTCCGCGATGGCCGGCCCCAGCATTTT.

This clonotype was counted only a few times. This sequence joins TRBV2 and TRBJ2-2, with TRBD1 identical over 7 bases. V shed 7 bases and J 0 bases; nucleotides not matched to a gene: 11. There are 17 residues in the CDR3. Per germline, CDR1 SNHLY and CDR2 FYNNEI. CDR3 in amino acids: CASMKGQALANTGELFF. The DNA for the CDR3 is TGTGCCAGCATGAAAGGACAGGCGCTCGCGAACACCGGGGAGCTGTTTTTT.

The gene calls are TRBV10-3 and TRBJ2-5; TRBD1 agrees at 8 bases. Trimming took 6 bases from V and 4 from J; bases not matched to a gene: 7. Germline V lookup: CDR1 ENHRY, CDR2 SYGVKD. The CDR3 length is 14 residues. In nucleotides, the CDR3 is TGTGCCATCAGGGACGGACAGGGAATAGAGACCCAGTACTTC. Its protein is CAIRDGQGIETQYF.

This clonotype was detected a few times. CDR3 residues: CASLGHPNTGELFF. CDR3 nucleotides: TGTGCCAGCCTGGGACACCCGAACACCGGGGAGCTGTTTTTT. V is TRBV6-2 or TRBV6-3 and J is TRBJ2-2; the D gene is possibly TRBD1 (6 bases). Trimming took off 8 bases at V and 0 bases at J, with 10 bases between the two ends. Germline loops: CDR1 MNHEY, CDR2 SVGEGT. The CDR3 loop spans 14 amino acids.

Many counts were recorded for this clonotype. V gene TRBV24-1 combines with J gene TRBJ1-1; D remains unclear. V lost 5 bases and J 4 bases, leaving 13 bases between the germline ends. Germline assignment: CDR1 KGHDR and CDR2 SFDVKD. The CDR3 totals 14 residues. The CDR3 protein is CATSGGVAGTEAFF. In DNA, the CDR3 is TGTGCCACCAGTGGAGGAGTGGCCGGCACTGAAGCTTTCTTT.

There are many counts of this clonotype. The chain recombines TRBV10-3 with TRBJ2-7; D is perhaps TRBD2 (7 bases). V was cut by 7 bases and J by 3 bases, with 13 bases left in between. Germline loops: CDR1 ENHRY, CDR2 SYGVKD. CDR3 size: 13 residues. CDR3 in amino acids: CAITQGGGYEQYF. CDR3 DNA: TGTGCCATCACCCAAGGGGGGGGCTACGAGCAGTACTTC.

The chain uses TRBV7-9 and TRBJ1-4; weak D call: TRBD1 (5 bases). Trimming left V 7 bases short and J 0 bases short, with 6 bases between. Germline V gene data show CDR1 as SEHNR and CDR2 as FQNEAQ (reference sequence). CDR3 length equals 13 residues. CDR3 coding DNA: TGTGCCAGCACGGGGGCAACTAATGAAAAACTGTTTTTT. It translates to CASTGATNEKLFF.

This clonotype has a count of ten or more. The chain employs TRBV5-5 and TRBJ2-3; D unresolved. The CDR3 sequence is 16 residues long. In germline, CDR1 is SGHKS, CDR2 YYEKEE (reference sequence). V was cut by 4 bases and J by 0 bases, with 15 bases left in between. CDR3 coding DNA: TGTGCCAGCAGCCCCCTGCCCACACAGAGCACAGATACGCAGTATTTT. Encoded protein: CASSPLPTQSTDTQYF.

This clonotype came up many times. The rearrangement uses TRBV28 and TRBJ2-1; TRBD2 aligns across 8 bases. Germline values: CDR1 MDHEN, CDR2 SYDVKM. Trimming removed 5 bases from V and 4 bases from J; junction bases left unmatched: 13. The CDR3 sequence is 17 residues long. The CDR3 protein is CASSPVLVAGTYNEQFF. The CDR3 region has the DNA TGTGCCAGCAGTCCTGTTCTGGTAGCGGGAACTTACAATGAGCAGTTCTTC.

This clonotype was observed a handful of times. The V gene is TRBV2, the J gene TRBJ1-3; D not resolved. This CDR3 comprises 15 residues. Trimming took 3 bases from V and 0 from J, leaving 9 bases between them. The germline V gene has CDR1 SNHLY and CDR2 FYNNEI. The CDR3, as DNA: TGTGCCAGCAGTGACGGGTGGGACTCTGGAAACACCATATATTTT. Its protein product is CASSDGWDSGNTIYF.